Listed below are T cell receptor beta chains from one sample, sequenced in a study of PD-L1 blockade in urothelial cancer. Using immunoSEQ multiplex PCR, the repertoire was profiled, and TCRdb retains in-frame clones only, with some absent. The table lists some 1,900 clones, about a third of them singletons. This specimen was tumor tissue, taken before atezolizumab (anti-PD-L1) treatment. These TCRs come from a man aged 45-60 years with urothelial cancer. Both conserved end residues are part of each CDR3. D genes are given only for firm matches. Only part of the rows carry a size: once, few, many, or a class if the clone is expanded.

>TRBJ1-4|TRBV28|-|-
TGTGCCAGCACCACTGGGCGGGGGTATGAAAAACTGTTTTTT
CASTTGRGYEKLFF
>TRBJ2-1|TRBV30|TRBD2|-
TGTGCCTGGACAGTAGCGGGAGTTGGTGGTGAGCAGTTCTTC
CAWTVAGVGGEQFF
>TRBJ1-6|TRBV11-3|TRBD1|few
TGTGCCAGCAGCTTGGGACAGGATAATTCACCCCTCCACTTT
CASSLGQDNSPLHF
>TRBJ1-6|TRBV23-1|-|-
TGCGCCAGCAGTGCGAGGTTTAATTCACCCCTCCACTTT
CASSARFNSPLHF
>TRBJ1-4|TRBV15|TRBD1|-
TGTGCCACCAGCAGCCGGTATGAGGACAGGATATCAACTAATGAAAAACTGTTTTTT
CATSSRYEDRISTNEKLFF
>TRBJ1-4|TRBV19|-|once
TGTGCCAGTAGTCCTTCTAATGAAAAACTGTTTTTT
CASSPSNEKLFF
>TRBJ2-7|TRBV28|-|-
TGTGCCAGCAGCCCAGGGGGGGAGCACCGCGAGCAGTACTTC
CASSPGGEHREQYF
>TRBJ2-7|TRBV16|-|-
TGTGCCAGCAGCCAATCCAAGGCCCCGATCGAGCAGTACTTC
CASSQSKAPIEQYF
>TRBJ1-1|TRBV19|-|few
TGTGCCAGTAGCGTCCAAATCTCAAGTGAAGCTTTCTTT
CASSVQISSEAFF
>TRBJ1-1|TRBV11-3|TRBD1|-
TGTGCCAGCAGCGCGGACAGGGGGCTTAACACTGAAGCTTTCTTT
CASSADRGLNTEAFF
>TRBJ2-5|TRBV7-6|TRBD2|medium-sized
TGTGCCAGCAGCTTCGGGACTAGCGGAGTTCTCCAAGAGACCCAGTACTTC
CASSFGTSGVLQETQYF
>TRBJ1-1|TRBV11-3|-|few
TGTGCCAGCAGCTTAGGTGATATGGGGGCTGAAGCTTTCTTT
CASSLGDMGAEAFF